Included here is one T cell receptor beta chain sequence, with context. Its antigen is undetermined. This CDR3 spans 13 amino acids. Germline assignment: CDR1 DFQATT and CDR2 SNEGSKA (reference sequence). The source of the sample is a study of CXCR3-negative and CXCR3-positive naive CD8 T cells. The study, taken as a whole, reports: Compared with CXCR3-negative naive cells, CXCR3-positive naive cells showed more hydrophobic TRB CDR3s.

Preparation of TRB cDNA libraries relied on 5' RACE carrying UMI labels. TCRdb reanalyzed the 5' RACE reads and collapses them to one entry per CDR3 protein, without DNA. The sample table sets out 130,000 to 150,000 distinct CDR3 sequences. The source material was naive CXCR3+ CD8+ T cells from blood. Subset indicated: CD45RO-CCR7+CD27+CD95- naive CD8+ T cells expressing CXCR3 (TNR3+). The chain has TRBV20-1 and TRBJ1-1; lacking DNA, the TRBD1 call made by TCRdb goes unchecked. The TCR comes from a human donor in good health. Some clones in this sample may be carry-over from other donors' samples. The CDR3 region is CSAPRPQEAEAFF.